These 9 T cell receptor beta chains were all obtained from the same sample, sequenced in a study of tumor and adjacent non-tumor tissue in lung cancer (dated by TCRdb to the late 2010s). Libraries were constructed by multiplex PCR. Data came from an Illumina HiSeq 2500. TCRbeta libraries were built by three rounds of nested PCR using primers (Table S4), following protocols modified from ARM-PCR. TCRdb reran the public reads through fastp at Q25 and MiXCR, keeping productive beta chains. When rows share a CDR3 protein, they turn into one entry using the most common DNA and genes. The sample table shows roughly 120,000 distinct CDR3 sequences, and roughly 73% are seen once. The leading ten clones occupy approximately 35% of the sample. RNA was isolated from bulk unsorted tissue, and RNA quality was assessed with a NanoDrop ND-1000 and an Agilent 2100. Source material: lung tumor tissue. All receptors derive from a woman aged 55-69 years with non-small cell lung cancer.

To note about this clonotype: Sequence at one end of the junction differs from germline and may be a read error. V is TRBV4-3 and J is TRBJ2-1; perhaps TRBD2 as D (5 bases). The germline CDR1 and CDR2 sequences are LGHNA and YSLEER. This CDR3 spans 12 amino acids. The DNA for the CDR3 is TGCGCCAGAAGCCTAGCTCGAAGTGAGAAGTTCTTT. The encoded protein is CARSLARSEKFF.

The table lists this clonotype with a count of one. Compared with germline, one end of the junction differs, possibly owing to a read error. The V and J genes are TRBV4-3 and TRBJ2-3, with 8 bases lining up with TRBD2. Germline V gene lookup returns CDR1 LGHNA and CDR2 YSLEER. The CDR3 totals 16 residues. CDR3 region: CASSQDPAGGEDTQYF. In DNA form, the CDR3 reads TGCGCCAGTAGCCAAGATCCTGCGGGAGGAGAGGATACGCAGTATTTT.

The chain joins TRBV6-6 to TRBJ2-5; D gene unclear. The CDR3 is 11 amino acids. Germline-derived CDR1 and CDR2 are MNHNY and SVGAGI (reference sequence). Trimming shortened V by 10 bases and J by 1 base, and 7 bases separated the two germline ends. Here the CDR3 reads CANRPQETQYF. The CDR3 region has the DNA TGTGCCAACAGACCCCAAGAGACCCAGTACTTC.

The chain has TRBV6-1 and TRBJ2-3; D gene uncertain. The CDR3 spans 14 residues. Germline loops: CDR1 MNHNS, CDR2 SASEGT. Trimming pared 4 bases from V and 1 base from J, leaving 9 bases between. CDR3 coding DNA: TGTGCCAGCAGTGTACTGGATCGCACAGATACGCAGTATTTT. Residues: CASSVLDRTDTQYF.

As to this clonotype: This may be a read error: a much more frequent sequence differs by one nucleotide. This chain links TRBV4-2 with TRBJ2-5, with 12 bases fitting TRBD2. CDR3 length: 17 residues. Germline CDR1 reads LGHNA; CDR2 reads YNFKEQ. The V segment lost 2 bases and the J segment 1 base; nucleotides outside the gene matches: 5. The CDR3 nucleotides read TGTGCCAGCAGCCAATATCTAGCGGGGGGGATCCAAGAGACCCAGTACTTC. It codes for CASSQYLAGGIQETQYF.

As concerns this clonotype: An end of the junction does not agree with germline; a read error may underlie this. V is TRBV6-5 and J is TRBJ1-5; D call uncertain. The CDR3 is 13 amino acids. The V gene's germline CDR1 is MNHEY and CDR2 SVGAGI. The DNA of the CDR3 is TGTGTCAGCGGTTACGCAATGGGACAGCCCCAGCATTTT. As protein: CVSGYAMGQPQHF.

As for this clonotype: This may come from a read error, since a much larger clone is one base off. The rearrangement joins TRBV6-5 to TRBJ1-2; possible D gene TRBD1, 6 bases. Germline values: CDR1 MNHEY, CDR2 SVGAGI. The CDR3 is made up of 14 amino acids. Written as DNA, the CDR3 is TGTGCCAGCAGTTCCCAGGGGAGTAACTATGGCTACATCTTC. Translated: CASSSQGSNYGYIF.

The sample holds one count of this clonotype. The junction differs from germline at one of its ends, possibly a read error. The gene calls are TRBV11-1 and TRBJ1-1; D may be TRBD1 (5 bases). CDR1 and CDR2 from the germline V gene are SGHAT and FQDESV (reference sequence). The length of the CDR3 is 13 residues. CDR3: CASNRDRNTEPLF. The CDR3 DNA reads TGTGCCAGCAACCGGGACCGCAACACTGAACCTCTCTTT. The full variable domain, rest sourced from reference TRBV11-1 and TRBJ1-1, is EAEVAQSPRYKITEKSQAVAFWCDPISGHATLYWYRQILGQGPELLVQFQDESVVDDSQLPKDRFSAERLKGVDSTLKIQPAELGDSAMYLCASNRDRNTEPLFGQGTRLTVV.

About this clonotype: The junction shows a germline mismatch at one end, possibly a read error. The rearrangement uses TRBV20-1 and TRBJ2-3; D perhaps matches TRBD2 (5 bases). Germline V lookup: CDR1 DFQATT, CDR2 SNEGSKA (reference sequence). This CDR3 has 14 residues. The CDR3 sequence is CSAHGSVLTDTQDF. CDR3 nucleotides: TGTAGTGCGCACGGTAGCGTGCTCACAGATACGCAGGATTTT.